Below, one T cell receptor beta chain is given with its context. Each patient experienced a relapse that followed autologous stem cell transplantation, and brentuximab vedotin exposure varied. CD4+ T cells were purified from thawed PBMCs by negative selection. Complete response, partial response or progressive disease were the best responses. The entry originates in a study of PD-1 blockade in classical Hodgkin lymphoma. This table comes from immunoSEQ multiplex PCR, and its TCRdb copy is limited to in-frame clones, with some not included. The table lists 10,000 to 15,000 clones, roughly 90% of them singletons. The CDR3 is 15 amino acids. V was clipped by 6 bases and J by 3 bases; unmatched bases: 5. Germline CDR1 and CDR2: SNHLY and FYNNEI.

The source of this sequence is a human donor with classical Hodgkin lymphoma. Sequences were derived from CD4+ T cells from blood, sampled at baseline. This chain links TRBV2 with TRBJ2-1; 10 positions agree with TRBD1. The DNA of the CDR3 is TGTGCCAGCAGGGCCGGGACAGGGGACTACAATGAGCAGTTCTTC. Amino acids: CASRAGTGDYNEQFF.